The entry below describes one T cell receptor beta chain. Its specificity is not known. This entry is derived from a study of T cell responses to AZD1222 COVID-19 vaccine. Notes on the study in general: In the spike-specific TCR repertoire, nearly half reportedly target unmutated variant regions.

This CDR3 has 18 amino acids. Germline CDR1 reads SGHTS; CDR2 reads YDEGEE. Losses at the gene ends were 3 bases for V and 7 bases for J; bases not matched to a gene: 12. Sequencing used immunoSEQ multiplex PCR; TCRdb keeps in-frame clones, though not all of them. The sample consists of 150,000 to 200,000 clones, around nine tenths of them appearing once. The TCR was taken from an adult who received the AZD1222 COVID-19 vaccine. The rearrangement uses TRBV5-8 and TRBJ1-6, with 11 positions matching TRBD1. This specimen consisted of peripheral blood, obtained 28 days after the second AZD1222 dose. The CDR3 DNA is TGTGCCAGCAGCTCTTGGACAGGGGGCTTAGTGGCAAATTCACCCCTCCACTTT. It translates to CASSSWTGGLVANSPLHF.